This T cell receptor beta chain was identified during a study of cytomegalovirus exposure and HLA in healthy donors. Findings of the study overall: Later, an analysis found that TCR clusters from the first cohort tended to co-occur in the 120 validation repertoires. A few chains tied to CMV proved CMV antigen-specific in vitro. Among TCR sequences, most were rare, though some public TCRs appeared in many donors. It was about 180 TCR beta chains that were listed as cytomegalovirus-associated.

Generated by immunoSEQ multiplex PCR, the TCRdb table keeps only in-frame clones and is missing some. The profile shows approximately 130,000 clones, roughly 90% of them singletons. On this clone: No antigen is known for it.

The receptor was derived from a woman under 30 in good health and CMV-seronegative. Sequenced input: PBMCs.

The chain's CDR3 is CASSLGERGGTDTQYF. DNA of the CDR3: TGTGCCAGCAGCTTAGGGGAGCGGGGGGGCACAGATACGCAGTATTTT. This rearrangement joins TRBV7-9 to TRBJ2-3; 9 bases map to TRBD2. V dropped 1 base and J dropped 1; count of bases not matched to a gene: 3. This CDR3 region has 16 residues. CDR1 and CDR2 from the germline V gene are SEHNR and FQNEAQ (reference sequence).